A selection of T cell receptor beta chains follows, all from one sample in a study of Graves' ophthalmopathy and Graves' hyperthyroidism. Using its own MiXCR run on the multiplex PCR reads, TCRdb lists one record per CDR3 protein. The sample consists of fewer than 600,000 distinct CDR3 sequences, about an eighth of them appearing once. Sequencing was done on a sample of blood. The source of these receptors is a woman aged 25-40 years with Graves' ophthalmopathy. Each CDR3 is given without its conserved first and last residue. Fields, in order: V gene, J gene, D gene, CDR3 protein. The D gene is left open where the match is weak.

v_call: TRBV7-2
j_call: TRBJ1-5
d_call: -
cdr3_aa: ASSGGVGFNQPQH

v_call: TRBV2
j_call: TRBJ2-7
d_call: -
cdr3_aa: ASRTGQRYEQY

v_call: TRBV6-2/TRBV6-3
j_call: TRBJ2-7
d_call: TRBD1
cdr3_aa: ASLPPGQGAHEQY

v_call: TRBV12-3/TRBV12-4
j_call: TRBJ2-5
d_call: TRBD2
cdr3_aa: ASRLGTRGPLETQY

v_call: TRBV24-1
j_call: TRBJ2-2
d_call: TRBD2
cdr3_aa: ATSDGGRPNTGELF

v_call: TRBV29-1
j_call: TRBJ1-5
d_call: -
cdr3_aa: SVGGRSQPQH

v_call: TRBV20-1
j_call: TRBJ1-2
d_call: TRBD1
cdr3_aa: SATTGSYGYT

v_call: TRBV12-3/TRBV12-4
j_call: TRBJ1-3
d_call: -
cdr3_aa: ASSAADPRPEDTIY

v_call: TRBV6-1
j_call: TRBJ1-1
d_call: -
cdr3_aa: ASIDLTNMNTEAF

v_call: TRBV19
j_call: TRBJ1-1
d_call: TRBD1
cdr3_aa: ASSQTGTGSPAF

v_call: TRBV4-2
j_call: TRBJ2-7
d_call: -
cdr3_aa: ASSQDSLTRSSSYEQY